Sequencing of this T cell receptor (beta chain) was carried out in a study of radiotherapy plus CTLA-4 blockade in lung cancer. At the level of the study: Objective responses were documented in around 19% of patients, with disease control in about 28%.

Overall study findings and caveats: The authors reported that early blood T cell clone dynamics, with interferon-beta, best predicted response. TCR clones of tumor origin grew in blood after radiotherapy plus ipilimumab.

About this clone: Antigen specificity is unknown.

Receiving focal radiation plus CTLA-4 blockade with ipilimumab were patients who had chemo-refractory metastatic non-small-cell lung cancer. Germline lookup yields CDR1 SEHNR and CDR2 FQNEAQ (reference sequence). Trimming cost V 3 bases and J 2 bases, with 9 bases left between them. CDR3 length: 14 amino acids. The data were produced by immunoSEQ multiplex PCR, yet TCRdb's version contains in-frame clones alone and is incomplete. The data hold some 94,000 clones, with roughly 80% observed a single time. The starting material was peripheral blood, obtained from a patient treated with radiotherapy plus ipilimumab. V usage is TRBV7-9 and J usage is TRBJ2-3, with D unclear. The origin of this receptor is a human donor with non-small cell lung cancer that progressed on radiotherapy plus ipilimumab. CDR3 sequence reads: CASSFREFTDTQYF. The CDR3 nucleotides read TGTGCCAGCAGCTTCCGCGAGTTCACAGATACGCAGTATTTT.